The subject of this entry is one T cell receptor beta chain. Its antigen is still unknown. The data are from a study of T cell responses to AZD1222 COVID-19 vaccine. Study-wide results and caveats: Spike-specific TCR breadth and depth grew following two AZD1222 doses.

With 4 bases clipped from V and 5 bases from J, the junction kept 4 bases outside the gene matches. The CDR3 has 14 residues. Germline values: CDR1 SNHLY, CDR2 FYNNEI. Clones were read by immunoSEQ multiplex PCR, and TCRdb kept only the in-frame ones, dropping some. The table shows about 110,000 clones, with around nine tenths occurring only once. The chain is built from TRBV2 and TRBJ2-5; 10 bases map to TRBD2. The receptor was isolated from an adult who received the AZD1222 COVID-19 vaccine. This specimen was peripheral blood, taken 28 days after the second AZD1222 dose. The CDR3 DNA reads TGTGCCAGCAGTGTCTCTAGCGGGAGCGAGACCCAGTACTTC. Its protein is CASSVSSGSETQYF.